A single sample gave rise to the 6 T cell receptor beta chains below, sequenced in a study of vaccination and CD4 T cells after COVID-19. Treatment noted: roughly nine-day PBMC culture with coronavirus spike peptide pools or control peptides (ViraFEST assay). Their specific antigens are unknown. The study sequenced cultured CD4+ T cell DNA using the Oncomine TCR Beta short-read assay. One entry per CDR3 protein results from TCRdb running MiXCR on the PCR reads. Of around 20,000 distinct CDR3 sequences in the sample, about 40% are singletons; the top ten hold around 13%. The sequenced sample was CD4+ T cells from blood, cultured in vitro. Every receptor here comes from a human donor who had recovered from COVID-19.

This clonotype is judged medium-sized (0.01 to 0.1%). The DNA for the CDR3 is TGTGCCAGCAGCAAAGCCCCGGAGATTGCCTACAATGAGCAGTTCTTC. The encoded protein is CASSKAPEIAYNEQFF. The rearrangement links TRBV21-1 to TRBJ2-1; the table's D call TRBD1 went unverified against the DNA. TRBV21-1 has pseudogene status. The CDR3 spans 16 residues.

This clonotype showed up just a few times. This chain links TRBV7-2 with TRBJ2-7; TRBD1 agrees at 8 bases. V trimming: 2 bases; J trimming: 3 bases; junction bases outside the gene matches: 6. The CDR3 contains 15 residues. Germline V lookup: CDR1 SGHTA, CDR2 FQGNSA. CDR3 bases: TGTGCCAGCAGCTTAAGACAGGGGACGGTCTACGAGCAGTACTTC. It encodes CASSLRQGTVYEQYF.

By proportion, this clonotype is medium-sized (0.01 to 0.1%). The rearrangement links TRBV7-3 to TRBJ1-1; D perhaps matches TRBD1 (5 bases). The CDR3 runs to 13 residues. The germline V and J ends were trimmed by 4 bases and 2 bases, with 8 bases remaining between them. Germline CDR1 reads SGHTA; CDR2 reads FQGTGA. The CDR3 reads CASSSGVNTEAFF. CDR3 nucleotide sequence: TGTGCCAGCAGCTCGGGGGTCAACACTGAAGCTTTCTTT.

The chain employs TRBV5-1 and TRBJ1-6; tentatively, D is TRBD1 (6 bases). The CDR3 loop spans 16 amino acids. The germline V gene encodes CDR1 SGHRS and CDR2 YFSETQ. Trimming took off 2 bases at V and 0 bases at J, with 9 bases between the two ends. CDR3 DNA: TGCGCCAGCAGCTTTCAGGGGAGCTCCTATAATTCACCCCTCCACTTT. Translated, it gives CASSFQGSSYNSPLHF.

The genes are TRBV6-2 or TRBV6-3 and TRBJ2-1; 8 bases map to TRBD1. V was clipped by 6 bases and J by 6 bases; unmatched bases: 10. Germline values: CDR1 MNHEY, CDR2 SVGEGT. The CDR3 runs 15 residues. The CDR3 spells CASRSGQGRANEQFF. The CDR3 region has the DNA TGTGCCAGCAGATCAGGACAGGGCCGGGCCAATGAGCAGTTCTTC.

This clonotype has more than one count but fewer than ten. The CDR3 region has the DNA TGTGCCAGCAGTAACCCGGGGGGCGGTTATACGCAGTATTTT. This gives the protein CASSNPGGGYTQYF. V and J are TRBV6-2 or TRBV6-3 and TRBJ2-3; a possible D gene is TRBD2 (7 bases). The CDR3 spans 14 residues. V was pared by 5 bases and J by 7 bases, with 16 bases between. Germline lookup yields CDR1 MNHEY and CDR2 SVGEGT.